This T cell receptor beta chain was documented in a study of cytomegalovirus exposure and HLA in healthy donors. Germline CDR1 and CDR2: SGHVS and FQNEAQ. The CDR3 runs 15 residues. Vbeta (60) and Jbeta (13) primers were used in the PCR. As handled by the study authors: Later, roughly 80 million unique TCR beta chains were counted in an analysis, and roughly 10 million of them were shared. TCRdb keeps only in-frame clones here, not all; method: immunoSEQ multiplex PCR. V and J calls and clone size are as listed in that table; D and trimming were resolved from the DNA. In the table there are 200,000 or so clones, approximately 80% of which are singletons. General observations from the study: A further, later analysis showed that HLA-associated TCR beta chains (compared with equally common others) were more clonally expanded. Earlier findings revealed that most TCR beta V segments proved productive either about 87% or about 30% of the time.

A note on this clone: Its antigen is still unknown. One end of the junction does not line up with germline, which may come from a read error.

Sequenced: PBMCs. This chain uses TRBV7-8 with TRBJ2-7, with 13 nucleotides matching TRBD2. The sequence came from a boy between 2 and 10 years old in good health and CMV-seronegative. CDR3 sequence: CASRSGRTSGGTLDF. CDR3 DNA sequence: TGTGCCAGCAGATCAGGGAGGACTAGCGGGGGAACCTTGGACTTC.